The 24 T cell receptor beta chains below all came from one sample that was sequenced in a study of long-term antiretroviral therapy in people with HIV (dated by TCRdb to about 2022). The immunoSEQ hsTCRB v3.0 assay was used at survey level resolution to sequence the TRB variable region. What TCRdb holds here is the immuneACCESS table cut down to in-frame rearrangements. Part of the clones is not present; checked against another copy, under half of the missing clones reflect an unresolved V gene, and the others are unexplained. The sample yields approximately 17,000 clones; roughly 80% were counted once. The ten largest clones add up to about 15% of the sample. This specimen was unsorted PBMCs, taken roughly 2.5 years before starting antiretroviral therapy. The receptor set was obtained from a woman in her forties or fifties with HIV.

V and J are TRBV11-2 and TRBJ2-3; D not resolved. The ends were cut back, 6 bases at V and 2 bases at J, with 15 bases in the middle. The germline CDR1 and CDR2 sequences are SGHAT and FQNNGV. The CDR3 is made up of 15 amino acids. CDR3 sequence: CASSSTMRSTDTQYF. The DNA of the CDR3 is TGTGCCAGCAGTTCTACGATGCGTTCCACAGATACGCAGTATTTT. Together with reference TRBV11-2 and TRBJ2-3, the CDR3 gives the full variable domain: EAGVAQSPRYKIIEKRQSVAFWCNPISGHATLYWYQQILGQGPKLLIQFQNNGVVDDSQLPKDRFSAERLKGVDSTLKIQPAKLEDSAVYLCASSSTMRSTDTQYFGPGTRLTVL.

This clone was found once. The DNA for the CDR3 is TGTGCCAGCAGTGCGTCGGGGGGGCGGTTGAACACTGAAGCTTTCTTT. It codes for CASSASGGRLNTEAFF. The genes are TRBV6-1 and TRBJ1-1; D possibly corresponds to TRBD1 (6 bases). This CDR3 is 16 amino acids long. Germline assignment: CDR1 MNHNS and CDR2 SASEGT. V lost 4 bases, J lost 0 bases, and 15 bases lay in between.

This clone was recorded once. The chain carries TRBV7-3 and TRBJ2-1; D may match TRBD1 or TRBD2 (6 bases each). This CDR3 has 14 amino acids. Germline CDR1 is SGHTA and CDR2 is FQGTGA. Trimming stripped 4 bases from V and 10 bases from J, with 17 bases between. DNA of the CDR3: TGTGCCAGCAGCTCCACCCTGGCCGGGGGCGAGCAGTTCTTC. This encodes CASSSTLAGGEQFF.

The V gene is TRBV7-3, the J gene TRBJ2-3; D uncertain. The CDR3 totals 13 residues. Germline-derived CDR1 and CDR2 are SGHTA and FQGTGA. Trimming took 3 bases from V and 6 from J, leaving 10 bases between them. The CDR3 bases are TGTGCCAGCAGCTTCCTTGGCCGGGATACGCAGTATTTT. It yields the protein CASSFLGRDTQYF.

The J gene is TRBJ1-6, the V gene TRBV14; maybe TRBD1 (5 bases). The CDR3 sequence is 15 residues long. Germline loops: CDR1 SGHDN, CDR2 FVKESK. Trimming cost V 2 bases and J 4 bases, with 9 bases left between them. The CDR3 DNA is TGTGCCAGCAGCCAAAACAGGCAATATAATTCACCCCTCCACTTT. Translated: CASSQNRQYNSPLHF.

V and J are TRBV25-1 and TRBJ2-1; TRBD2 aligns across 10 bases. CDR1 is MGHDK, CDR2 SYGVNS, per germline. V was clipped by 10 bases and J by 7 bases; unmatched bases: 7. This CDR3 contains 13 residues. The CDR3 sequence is CATRLAGGNEQFF. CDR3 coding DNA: TGTGCCACCCGACTAGCGGGTGGGAATGAGCAGTTCTTC.

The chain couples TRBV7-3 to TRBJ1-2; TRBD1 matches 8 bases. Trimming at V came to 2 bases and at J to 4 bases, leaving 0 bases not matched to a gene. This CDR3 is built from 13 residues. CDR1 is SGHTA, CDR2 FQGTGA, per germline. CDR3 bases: TGTGCCAGCAGCTTAGGGACAGGCTATGGCTACACCTTC. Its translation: CASSLGTGYGYTF.

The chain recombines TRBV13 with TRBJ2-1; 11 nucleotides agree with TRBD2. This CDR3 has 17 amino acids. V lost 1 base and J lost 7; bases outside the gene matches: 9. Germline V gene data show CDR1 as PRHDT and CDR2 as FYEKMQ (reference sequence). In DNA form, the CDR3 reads TGTGCCAGCAGCTTAGCATCCTCTAGCGGGGGGTTAAATGAGCAGTTCTTC. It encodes CASSLASSSGGLNEQFF.

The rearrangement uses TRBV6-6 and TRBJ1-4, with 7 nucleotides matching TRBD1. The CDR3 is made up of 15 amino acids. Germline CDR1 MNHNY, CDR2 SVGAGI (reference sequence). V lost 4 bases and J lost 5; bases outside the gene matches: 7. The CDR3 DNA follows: TGTGCCAGCAGTTGGGGGACAGCGAAAAATGAAAAACTGTTTTTT. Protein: CASSWGTAKNEKLFF.

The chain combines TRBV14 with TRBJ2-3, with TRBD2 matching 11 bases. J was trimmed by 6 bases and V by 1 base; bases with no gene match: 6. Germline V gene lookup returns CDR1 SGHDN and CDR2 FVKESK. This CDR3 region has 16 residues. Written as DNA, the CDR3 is TGTGCCAGCAGCCAAGTAACTAGCGGGGGCCGGGATACGCAGTATTTT. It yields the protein CASSQVTSGGRDTQYF.

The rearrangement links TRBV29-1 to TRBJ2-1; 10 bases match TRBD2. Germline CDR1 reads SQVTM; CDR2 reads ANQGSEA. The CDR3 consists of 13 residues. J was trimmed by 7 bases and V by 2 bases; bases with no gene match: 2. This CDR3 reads CSVEPLAGNEQFF. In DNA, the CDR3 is TGCAGCGTTGAACCACTAGCGGGGAATGAGCAGTTCTTC.

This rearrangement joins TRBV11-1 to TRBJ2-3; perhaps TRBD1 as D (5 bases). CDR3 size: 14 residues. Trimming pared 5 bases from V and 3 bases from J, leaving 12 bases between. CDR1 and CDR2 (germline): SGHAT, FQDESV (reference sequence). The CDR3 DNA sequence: TGTGCCAGCAGCCTCGAAAGGGGTACAGATACGCAGTATTTT. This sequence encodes CASSLERGTDTQYF.

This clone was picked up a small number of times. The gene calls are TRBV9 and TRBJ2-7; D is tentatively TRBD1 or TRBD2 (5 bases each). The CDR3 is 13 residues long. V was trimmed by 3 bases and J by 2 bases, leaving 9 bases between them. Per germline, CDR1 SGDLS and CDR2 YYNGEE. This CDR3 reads CASSGQGAYEQYF. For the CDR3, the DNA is TGTGCCAGCAGCGGGCAGGGAGCCTACGAGCAGTACTTC. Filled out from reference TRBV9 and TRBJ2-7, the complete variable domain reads DSGVTQTPKHLITATGQRVTLRCSPRSGDLSVYWYQQSLDQGLQFLIQYYNGEERAKGNILERFSAQQFPDLHSELNLSSLELGDSALYFCASSGQGAYEQYFGPGTRLTVT.

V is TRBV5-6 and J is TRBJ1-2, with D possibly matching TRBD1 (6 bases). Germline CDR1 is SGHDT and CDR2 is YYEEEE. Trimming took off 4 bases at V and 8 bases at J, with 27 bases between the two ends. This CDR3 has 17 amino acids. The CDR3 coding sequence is TGTGCCAGCAGCCGGAGGGGGTGGGAGGGGAGTATGGACGGCTACACCTTC. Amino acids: CASSRRGWEGSMDGYTF.

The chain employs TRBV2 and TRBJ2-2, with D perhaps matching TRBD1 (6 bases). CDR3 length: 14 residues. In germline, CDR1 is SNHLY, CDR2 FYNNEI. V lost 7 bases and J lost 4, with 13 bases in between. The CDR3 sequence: CASTGTPATGELFF. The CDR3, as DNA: TGTGCCAGCACCGGGACACCTGCCACCGGGGAGCTGTTTTTT.

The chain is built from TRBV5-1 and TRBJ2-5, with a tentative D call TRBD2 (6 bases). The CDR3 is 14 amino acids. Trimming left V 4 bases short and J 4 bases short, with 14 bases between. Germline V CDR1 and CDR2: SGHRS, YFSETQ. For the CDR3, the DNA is TGCGCCAGCAGCCCCGGGGACTTCCCAGAGACCCAGTACTTC. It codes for CASSPGDFPETQYF.

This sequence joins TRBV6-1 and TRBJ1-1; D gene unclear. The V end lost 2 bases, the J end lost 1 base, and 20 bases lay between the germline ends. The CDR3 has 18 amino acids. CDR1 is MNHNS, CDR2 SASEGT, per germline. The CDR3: CASSERLITPNRNTEAFF. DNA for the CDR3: TGTGCCAGCAGTGAACGCTTAATTACTCCCAACAGGAACACTGAAGCTTTCTTT.

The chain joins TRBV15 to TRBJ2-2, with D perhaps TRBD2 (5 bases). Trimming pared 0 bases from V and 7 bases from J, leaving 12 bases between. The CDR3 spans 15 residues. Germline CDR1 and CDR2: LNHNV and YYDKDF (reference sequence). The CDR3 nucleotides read TGTGCCACCAGCAGAGAGACCGGGGTAGGCGGGGAGCTGTTTTTT. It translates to CATSRETGVGGELFF.

Written as DNA, the CDR3 is TGTGCCAGCAGCTTGATAGACTTTGAAGCTTTCTTT. This codes for CASSLIDFEAFF. V usage is TRBV5-5 and J usage is TRBJ1-1; D is ambiguous. The germline CDR1 and CDR2 sequences are SGHKS and YYEKEE (reference sequence). V was pared by 1 base and J by 7 bases, with 8 bases between. This CDR3 spans 12 amino acids.

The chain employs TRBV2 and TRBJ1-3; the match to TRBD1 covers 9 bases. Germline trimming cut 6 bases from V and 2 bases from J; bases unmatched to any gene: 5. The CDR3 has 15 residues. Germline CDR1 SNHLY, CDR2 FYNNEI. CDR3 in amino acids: CASRLGQGAGNTIYF. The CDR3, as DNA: TGTGCCAGCAGGCTGGGACAGGGCGCTGGAAACACCATATATTTT.

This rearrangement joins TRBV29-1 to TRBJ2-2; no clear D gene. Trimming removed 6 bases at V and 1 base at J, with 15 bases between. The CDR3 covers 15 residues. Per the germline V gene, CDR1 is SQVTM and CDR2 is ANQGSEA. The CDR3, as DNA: TGCAGCGTGATACGGACGTCGGGGAACACCGGGGAGCTGTTTTTT. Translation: CSVIRTSGNTGELFF.

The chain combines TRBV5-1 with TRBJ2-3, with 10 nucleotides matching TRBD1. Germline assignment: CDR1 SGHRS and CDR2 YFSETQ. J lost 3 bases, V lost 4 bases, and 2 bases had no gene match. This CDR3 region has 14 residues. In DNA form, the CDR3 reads TGCGCCAGCAGCAGGGGACAGGGGACAGATACGCAGTATTTT. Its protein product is CASSRGQGTDTQYF.

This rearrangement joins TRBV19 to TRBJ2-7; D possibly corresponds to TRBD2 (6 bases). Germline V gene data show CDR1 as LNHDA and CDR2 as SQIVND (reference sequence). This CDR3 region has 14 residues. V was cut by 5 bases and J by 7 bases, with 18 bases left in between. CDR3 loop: CASSRRGPNEEQYF. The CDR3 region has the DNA TGTGCCAGTAGTCGGAGGGGTCCAAATGAGGAGCAGTACTTC.

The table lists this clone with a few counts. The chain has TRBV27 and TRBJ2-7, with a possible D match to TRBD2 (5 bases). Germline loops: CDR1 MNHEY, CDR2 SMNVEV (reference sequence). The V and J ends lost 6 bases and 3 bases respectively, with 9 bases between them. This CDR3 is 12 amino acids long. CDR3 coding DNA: TGTGCCAGCAGCTCCACTAGCTACGAGCAGTACTTC. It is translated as CASSSTSYEQYF.